A selection of T cell receptor beta chains follows, all from one sample in a study of T cells in Graves' hyperthyroidism and ophthalmopathy. TCRdb re-analysed the multiplex PCR reads in MiXCR, keeping a single row per CDR3 protein. The sample lists around 50,000 distinct CDR3 sequences, around half occurring once. Source material: blood. The receptors here all came from a woman in her forties or fifties with Graves' ophthalmopathy. The conserved cysteine and the conserved F or W are not part of the CDR3 here. Some rows mark clone size as missing; the rest say once, few, many or name a class of expanded clone.

clone_size j_call v_call cdr3_aa
- TRBJ1-2 TRBV4-1 ASSQDGGAGTNCGYT
many TRBJ2-2 TRBV5-1 ASSLGSPGGELF
many TRBJ2-5 TRBV7-2 ASSSEISGRGETQY
once TRBJ1-1 TRBV25-1 ARNDGENTEAF
once TRBJ1-6 TRBV5-1 ASSLGGNNSPLH
few TRBJ2-3 TRBV5-1 ASSPEGASRDTQY
many TRBJ2-2 TRBV3-1 ASSSRNTGELF
- TRBJ2-6 TRBV7-9 ASSLTSGGSGANVLT
few TRBJ2-7 TRBV5-4 ASSSGQGLEQY
once TRBJ1-4 TRBV10-3 AISRTDQENEKLF
many TRBJ1-1 TRBV4-3 ASSQAYLGTGKNTEAF
- TRBJ2-3 TRBV3-1 ASAMGGLTDTQY
- TRBJ2-3 TRBV20-1 SARVGGDFTDTQY
many TRBJ2-1 TRBV9 ASSLGGRVGNEQF
- TRBJ2-2 TRBV15 ATSLVRGTGELF
once TRBJ1-2 TRBV12-3/TRBV12-4 ASSFGKAGYT
- TRBJ1-1 TRBV24-1 AGSPSPTAEAF
once TRBJ2-1 TRBV7-3 ASSRLAGVDEQF
many TRBJ2-2 TRBV20-1 SAAPRLGGTGELF
- TRBJ1-2 TRBV7-8 ASSLGQEGYGYT
- TRBJ2-3 TRBV20-1 SAASAEGPSNEQY
- TRBJ2-3 TRBV29-1 SVEGLADRETDTQY
many TRBJ2-2 TRBV20-1 SARDLTQNTGELF
many TRBJ1-5 TRBV5-1 ASSIGPNQPQH
- TRBJ2-6 TRBV12-3/TRBV12-4 ASSSSGRNVLT
once TRBJ2-5 TRBV20-1 SAGLTGYSNQPQY
- TRBJ2-5 TRBV10-3 AISEGGDQETQY
many TRBJ1-1 TRBV15 ATSRGRLNLNTEAF
once TRBJ2-5 TRBV7-3 ASSLMGGGSTGETQY
- TRBJ2-7 TRBV10-3 AISESEQGYEQY
many TRBJ2-3 TRBV5-1 ASSLMGITADTQY
many TRBJ1-4 TRBV5-6 ASRRGSATNEKLF
- TRBJ1-2 TRBV2 ASSPGQTGGCT
- TRBJ1-2 TRBV7-9 ASTGQGYGYT
once TRBJ1-5 TRBV29-1 SVAHGGLNQPQH
- TRBJ1-2 TRBV27 ASSLTDRIYGYT
- TRBJ2-7 TRBV10-3 AISETPRRDTYEQY
- TRBJ2-5 TRBV7-9 ASSSGTGKQETQY
- TRBJ2-3 TRBV7-3 ASSLNPVKDEQY
- TRBJ2-3 TRBV28 ASRQGGTSGGADTQY
few TRBJ1-3 TRBV27 ASSPRTGFGNTIY
many TRBJ1-5 TRBV20-1 SARGGGGGQPQH
- TRBJ1-2 TRBV20-1 SASPPGQVYGYT
many TRBJ1-4 TRBV4-2 ASSQGAADEKLF
- TRBJ2-5 TRBV7-9 ASSRGQGGETQY
- TRBJ2-3 TRBV5-1 ASSLVGGGTDTQY
- TRBJ2-2 TRBV2 ASNRISTGELF